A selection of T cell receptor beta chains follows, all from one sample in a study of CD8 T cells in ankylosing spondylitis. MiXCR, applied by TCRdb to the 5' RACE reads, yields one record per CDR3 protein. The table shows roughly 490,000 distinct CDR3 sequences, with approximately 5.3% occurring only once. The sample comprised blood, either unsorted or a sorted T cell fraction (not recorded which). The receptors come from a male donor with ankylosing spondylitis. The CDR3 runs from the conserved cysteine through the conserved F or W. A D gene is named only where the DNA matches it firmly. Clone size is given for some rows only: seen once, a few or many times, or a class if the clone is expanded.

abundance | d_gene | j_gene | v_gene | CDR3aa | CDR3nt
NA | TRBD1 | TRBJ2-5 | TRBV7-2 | CASSLGQGAAETQYF | TGTGCCAGCAGCTTGGGACAGGGGGCCGCAGAGACCCAGTACTTC
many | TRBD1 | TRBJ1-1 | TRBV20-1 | CSAAQGRTEAFF | TGCAGTGCTGCACAGGGGCGGACTGAAGCTTTCTTT
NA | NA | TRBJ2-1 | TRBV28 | CASSLRLTAWDYNEQFF | TGTGCCAGCAGTTTAAGGTTAACGGCTTGGGACTACAATGAGCAGTTCTTC
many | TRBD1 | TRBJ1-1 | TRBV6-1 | CASSSIRTGNSTEAFF | TGTGCCAGCAGCAGCATTCGGACAGGGAATAGCACTGAAGCTTTCTTT
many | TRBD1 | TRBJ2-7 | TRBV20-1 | CSAGPGGNVYHEQYF | TGCAGTGCAGGACCAGGGGGAAATGTTTATCACGAGCAGTACTTC
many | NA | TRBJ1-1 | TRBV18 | CASSPPEGPNTEAFF | TGTGCCAGCTCACCCCCGGAGGGCCCGAACACTGAAGCTTTCTTT
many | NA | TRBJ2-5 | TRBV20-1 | CSAPGWETQYF | TGCAGTGCTCCGGGCTGGGAGACCCAGTACTTC
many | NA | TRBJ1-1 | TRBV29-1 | CSVLRAPGNTEAFF | TGCAGCGTTCTTAGGGCCCCAGGTAACACTGAAGCTTTCTTT
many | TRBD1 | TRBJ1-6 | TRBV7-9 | CASSRQGAGNSPLHF | TGTGCCAGCAGTAGACAGGGGGCCGGTAATTCACCCCTCCACTTT
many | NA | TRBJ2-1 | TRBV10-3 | CAISENLAGHEQFF | TGTGCCATCAGTGAGAATCTCGCAGGCCATGAGCAGTTCTTC
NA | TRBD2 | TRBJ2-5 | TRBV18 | CASSAPGLAGETQYF | TGTGCCAGCTCGGCACCGGGACTAGCGGGAGAGACCCAGTACTTC
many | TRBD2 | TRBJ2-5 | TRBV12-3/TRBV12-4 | CASSPRLAGGKTQYF | TGTGCCAGCAGCCCCCGACTAGCGGGGGGAAAGACCCAGTACTTC
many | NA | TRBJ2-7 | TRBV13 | CASTKTRSFYEQYF | TGTGCCAGCACCAAGACCCGAAGCTTCTACGAGCAGTACTTC
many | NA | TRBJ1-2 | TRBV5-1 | CASSSPEQGLSYGYTF | TGCGCCAGCAGCTCCCCTGAACAGGGACTTTCCTATGGCTACACCTTC
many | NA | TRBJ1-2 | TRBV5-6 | CASSLALVPYGYTF | TGTGCCAGCAGCTTGGCCTTGGTCCCCTATGGCTACACCTTC
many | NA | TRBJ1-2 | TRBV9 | CASSPNPDLVGYTF | TGTGCCAGCAGCCCTAACCCCGATTTGGTTGGCTACACCTTC
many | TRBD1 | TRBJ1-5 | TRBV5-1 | CASSLETGGQPQHF | TGCGCCAGCAGCTTGGAGACAGGGGGTCAGCCCCAGCATTTT
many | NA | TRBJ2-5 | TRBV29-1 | CSVSGTLETETQYF | TGCAGCGTTTCAGGGACCCTCGAGACAGAGACCCAGTACTTC
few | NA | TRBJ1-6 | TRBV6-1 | CASSPSSGLHERPLHF | TGTGCCAGCAGCCCTTCATCGGGCCTACATGAGAGGCCCCTCCACTTT
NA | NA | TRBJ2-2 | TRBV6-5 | CASSYSSFVGVGELFF | TGTGCCAGCAGTTACTCGAGTTTCGTGGGAGTTGGGGAGCTGTTTTTT
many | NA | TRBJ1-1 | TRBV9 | CASSPLRWGSSEAFF | TGTGCCAGCAGCCCCCTTCGTTGGGGGTCGTCTGAAGCTTTCTTT
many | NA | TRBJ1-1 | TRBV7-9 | CASSLVALNTEAFF | TGTGCCAGCAGCTTAGTGGCCCTGAACACTGAAGCTTTCTTT
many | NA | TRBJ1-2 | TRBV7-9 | CASSFTANYGYTF | TGTGCCAGCAGCTTTACAGCAAACTATGGCTACACCTTC
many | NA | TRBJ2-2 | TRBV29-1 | CSVEMAAGAGELFF | TGCAGCGTTGAGATGGCCGCAGGGGCCGGGGAGCTGTTTTTT
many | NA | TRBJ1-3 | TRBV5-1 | CASSLPLSSGNTIYF | TGCGCCAGCAGCTTGCCTCTGAGCTCTGGAAACACCATATATTTT
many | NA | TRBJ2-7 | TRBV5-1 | CASSSQGGHLSYEQYF | TGCGCCAGCAGCTCACAGGGAGGCCACCTTTCCTACGAGCAGTACTTC
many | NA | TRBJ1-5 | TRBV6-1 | CASSPGVGVTQHF | TGTGCCAGCAGCCCAGGGGTAGGGGTGACCCAGCATTTT
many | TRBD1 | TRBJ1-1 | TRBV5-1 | CASSEQGGISTEAFF | TGCGCCAGCAGCGAACAGGGGGGGATTAGCACTGAAGCTTTCTTT
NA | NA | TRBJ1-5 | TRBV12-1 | CLGGHTHDALCSNQPQHF | TGTCTTGGGGGCCACACTCATGATGCACTGTGTAGCAATCAGCCCCAGCATTTT
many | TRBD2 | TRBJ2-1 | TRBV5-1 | CASSLSATSGHNEQFF | TGCGCCAGCAGCTTGTCAGCGACTAGCGGACACAATGAGCAGTTCTTC
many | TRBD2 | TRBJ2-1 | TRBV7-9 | CASRPRLAGEDNEQFF | TGTGCCAGCAGGCCGAGACTAGCGGGAGAGGACAATGAGCAGTTCTTC
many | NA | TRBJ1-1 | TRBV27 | CASSFNRDATEAFF | TGTGCCAGCAGTTTCAACCGGGACGCCACTGAAGCTTTCTTT
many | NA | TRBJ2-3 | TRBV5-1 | CASSFEVVTDTQYF | TGCGCCAGCAGCTTCGAGGTAGTGACAGATACGCAGTATTTT
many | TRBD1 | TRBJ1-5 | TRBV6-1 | CASSAQGDQPQHF | TGTGCCAGCAGTGCCCAGGGGGATCAGCCCCAGCATTTT
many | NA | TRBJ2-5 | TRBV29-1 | CSVLPQTAEETQYF | TGCAGCGTCCTGCCCCAGACAGCTGAAGAGACCCAGTACTTC
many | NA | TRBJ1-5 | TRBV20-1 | CSARAPGPGDQPQHF | TGCAGTGCTAGAGCGCCGGGACCAGGCGATCAGCCCCAGCATTTT
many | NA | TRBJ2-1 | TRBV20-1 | CSARAWYVDNEQFF | TGCAGTGCTAGAGCATGGTATGTGGACAATGAGCAGTTCTTC
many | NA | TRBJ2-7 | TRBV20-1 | CSARGYEQYF | TGCAGTGCTAGGGGCTACGAGCAGTACTTC
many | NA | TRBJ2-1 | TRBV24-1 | CATPRSGNEQFF | TGTGCCACCCCCCGATCAGGCAATGAGCAGTTCTTC
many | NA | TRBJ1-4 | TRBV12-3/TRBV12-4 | CASSLTEKLFF | TGTGCCAGCAGTTTAACCGAAAAACTGTTTTTT
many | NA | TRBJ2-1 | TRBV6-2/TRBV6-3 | CASSRSVPEQFF | TGTGCCAGCTCTCGATCAGTACCTGAGCAGTTCTTC
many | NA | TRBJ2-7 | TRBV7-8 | CASSSFPPLRGGGSYEQYF | TGTGCCAGCAGCTCCTTCCCTCCTCTTAGGGGAGGTGGGTCCTACGAGCAGTACTTC
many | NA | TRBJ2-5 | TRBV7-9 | CASSSVEETQYF | TGTGCCAGCAGCTCAGTGGAAGAGACCCAGTACTTC
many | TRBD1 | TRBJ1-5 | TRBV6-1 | CASSDLVGTENQPQHF | TGTGCCAGCAGTGACTTGGTGGGGACAGAAAATCAGCCCCAGCATTTT
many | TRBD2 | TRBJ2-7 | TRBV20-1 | CSLAGGYEQYF | TGCAGTCTAGCGGGGGGCTACGAGCAGTACTTC
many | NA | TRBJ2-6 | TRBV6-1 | CASAQDGEGANVLTF | TGTGCCAGCGCCCAGGACGGGGAAGGGGCCAACGTCCTGACTTTC
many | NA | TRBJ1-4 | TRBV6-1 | CASPTRSYREKLFF | TGTGCCAGCCCGACACGCTCGTACAGGGAAAAACTGTTTTTT
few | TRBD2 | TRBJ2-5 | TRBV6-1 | CASTGLAGAQETQYF | TGTGCCAGCACCGGACTAGCGGGGGCCCAAGAGACCCAGTACTTC
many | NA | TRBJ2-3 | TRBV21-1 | CASRSGLCRIVSTQYF | TGTGCCAGCAGGTCTGGGCTATGCAGAATAGTTAGTACGCAGTATTTT
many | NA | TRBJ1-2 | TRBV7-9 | CASSGTSANTF | TGTGCCAGCAGCGGGACAAGTGCGAACACCTTC
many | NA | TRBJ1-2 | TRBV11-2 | CASSSVDSGDGDHYGYTF | TGTGCCAGCAGCTCCGTGGACTCAGGGGACGGCGATCACTATGGCTACACCTTC
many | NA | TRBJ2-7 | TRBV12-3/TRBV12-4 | CASSLTRTSYEQYF | TGTGCCAGCAGTTTGACGCGGACCTCCTACGAGCAGTACTTC
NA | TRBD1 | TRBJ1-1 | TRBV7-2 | CATSLDRGSTEAFF | TGTGCCACCAGCCTGGACAGGGGGTCCACTGAAGCTTTCTTT
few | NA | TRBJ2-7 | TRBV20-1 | CSARPTSSYEQYF | TGCAGTGCTAGACCGACAAGCTCCTACGAGCAGTACTTC